The 9 T cell receptor beta chains presented below share a single source sample, sequenced in a study of T cells after yellow fever vaccination. MiXCR, applied by TCRdb to the 5' RACE reads, yields one record per CDR3 protein. The repertoire holds tens of thousands of distinct CDR3 sequences, with around 7.7% as singletons. The specimen comprised CD8+ T cells sorted from PBMCs, sampled on the day of the yellow fever booster vaccination. These receptors were collected from a young man who received the YFV17D yellow fever vaccine.

This clonotype was seen a handful of times. The CDR3 bases are TGTGCCAGCAGCCCAAGCACGAGCGACAATGAGCAGTTCTTC. The encoded protein is CASSPSTSDNEQFF. This chain links TRBV6-5 with TRBJ2-1; D gene ambiguous. Trimming cost V 6 bases and J 5 bases, with 14 bases left between them. Germline assignment: CDR1 MNHEY and CDR2 SVGAGI. There are 14 residues in the CDR3.

At least ten counts were recorded for this clonotype. The V call is TRBV14, the J call TRBJ1-6; maybe TRBD1 (5 bases). Germline V gene lookup returns CDR1 SGHDN and CDR2 FVKESK. The ends were cut back, 1 base at V and 11 bases at J, with 9 bases in the middle. This CDR3 region has 13 residues. The CDR3 DNA follows: TGTGCCAGCAGCCAAGTAACGGGGGCACCCCTCCACTTT. Residues: CASSQVTGAPLHF.

This clonotype was recorded a few times. CDR3 sequence (DNA): TGTGCCAGCAGCCCCTGGGACCCGAACACCGGGGAGCTGTTTTTT. Protein sequence: CASSPWDPNTGELFF. The chain uses TRBV7-9 and TRBJ2-2, with D perhaps assigned TRBD1 or TRBD2 (5 bases each). Between the trimmed V and J ends, which lost 5 bases and 0 bases, there was a span of 10 bases. The CDR3 is 15 residues long. CDR1 is SEHNR and CDR2 is FQNEAQ in the germline V gene (reference sequence).

This clonotype was found a few times. The chain is built from TRBV11-2 and TRBJ2-3, with D perhaps matching TRBD2 (5 bases). Germline lookup yields CDR1 SGHAT and CDR2 FQNNGV. The CDR3 is 17 residues long. Between the trimmed V and J ends, which lost 2 bases and 0 bases, there was a span of 15 bases. The CDR3 loop is CASSLYGSGGSTDTQYF. The CDR3 bases are TGTGCCAGCAGCTTATACGGGTCAGGCGGGAGCACAGATACGCAGTATTTT.

By its share, this clonotype is medium-sized. The V call is TRBV29-1, the J call TRBJ1-2; 11 nucleotides align to TRBD1. CDR1 is SQVTM, CDR2 ANQGSEA, per germline. There are 13 residues in the CDR3. Trimming cost V 4 bases and J 3 bases; bases outside gene matches: 1. CDR3 in amino acids: CSVGTGGYYGYTF. CDR3 nucleotides: TGCAGCGTTGGGACAGGGGGCTACTATGGCTACACCTTC. The variable domain in full, with the rest retrieved from reference TRBV29-1 and TRBJ1-2, is SAVISQKPSRDICQRGTSLTIQCQVDSQVTMMFWYRQQPGQSLTLIATANQGSEATYESGFVIDKFPISRPNLTFSTLTVSNMSPEDSSIYLCSVGTGGYYGYTFGSGTRLTVV.

In this sample, this clonotype turned up many times. This chain joins TRBV29-1 and TRBJ2-1; a possible D gene is TRBD2 (6 bases). Germline CDR1 SQVTM, CDR2 ANQGSEA. V was pared by 5 bases and J by 6 bases, with 17 bases between. This CDR3 has 14 amino acids. This CDR3 reads CSVFSGYLGNEQFF. In DNA, the CDR3 is TGCAGCGTTTTTAGCGGATACCTGGGCAATGAGCAGTTCTTC.

This clonotype was recorded at least ten times. The rearrangement joins TRBV12-3 or TRBV12-4 to TRBJ2-2; D may correspond to TRBD1 or TRBD2 (5 bases each). V was cut by 3 bases and J by 0 bases, with 11 bases left in between. The CDR3 is made up of 16 amino acids. DNA of the CDR3: TGTGCCAGCAGTTTCGAGGGGCCTCCGAACACCGGGGAGCTGTTTTTT. Residues: CASSFEGPPNTGELFF.

The rearrangement links TRBV30 to TRBJ2-7, with D unclear. The CDR3 has 11 residues. Germline-derived CDR1 and CDR2 are GTSNPN and SVGIG (reference sequence). Trimming removed 1 base from V and 2 bases from J, with 3 bases in between. CDR3 residues: CAWSGAYEQYF. In nucleotides, the CDR3 is TGTGCCTGGAGTGGAGCCTACGAGCAGTACTTC.

In its sample, this clonotype was seen a few times. V usage is TRBV15 and J usage is TRBJ1-1; D not certain. The V gene's germline CDR1 is LNHNV and CDR2 YYDKDF (reference sequence). The CDR3 is 14 residues long. V was clipped by 8 bases and J by 1 base, with 14 bases between them. CDR3 sequence (DNA): TGTGCCACCGGGTTAGGAGCGCCGAACACTGAAGCTTTCTTT. Amino acids: CATGLGAPNTEAFF.